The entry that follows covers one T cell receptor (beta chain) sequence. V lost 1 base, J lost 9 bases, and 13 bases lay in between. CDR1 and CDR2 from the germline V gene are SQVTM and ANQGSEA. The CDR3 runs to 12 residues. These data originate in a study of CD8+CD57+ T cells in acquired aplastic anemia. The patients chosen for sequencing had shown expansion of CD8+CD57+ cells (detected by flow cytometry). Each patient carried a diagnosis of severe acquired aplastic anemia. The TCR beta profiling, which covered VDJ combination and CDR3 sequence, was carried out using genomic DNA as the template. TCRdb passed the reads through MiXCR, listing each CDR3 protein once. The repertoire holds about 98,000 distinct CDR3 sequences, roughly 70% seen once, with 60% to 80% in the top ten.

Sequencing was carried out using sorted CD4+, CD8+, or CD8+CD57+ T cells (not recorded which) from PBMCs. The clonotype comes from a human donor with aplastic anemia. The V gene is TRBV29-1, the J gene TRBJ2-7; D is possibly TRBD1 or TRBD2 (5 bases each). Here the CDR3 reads CSVEGPGQGQYF. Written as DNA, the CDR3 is TGCAGCGTTGAAGGTCCGGGGCAGGGGCAGTACTTC.